The 30 T cell receptor beta chains listed next were all sequenced from one sample in a study of cytomegalovirus exposure and HLA in healthy donors. A multiplex PCR was run with 60 Vbeta primers and 13 Jbeta primers. Assay: immunoSEQ multiplex PCR; the TCRdb copy retains only in-frame clones and omits some. Among 100,000 to 150,000 clones listed, roughly 80% were seen once. The sequencing sample was made of PBMCs. These receptors were obtained from a man in his 60s in good health and CMV-seropositive.

The chain links TRBV10-3 to TRBJ1-1, with 9 bases aligning to TRBD1. With V trimmed by 4 bases and J by 11 bases, 14 bases remained unmatched. CDR1 is ENHRY and CDR2 is SYGVKD in the germline V gene. The length of the CDR3 is 15 residues. The CDR3 sequence: CAISGPGQGTSRAFF. As DNA, the CDR3 is TGTGCCATCAGTGGTCCGGGACAGGGTACCTCTCGGGCTTTCTTT.

The J gene is TRBJ1-1, the V gene TRBV2; D ambiguous. The CDR3 covers 14 residues. The V gene's germline CDR1 is SNHLY and CDR2 FYNNEI. V was pared by 4 bases and J by 0 bases, with 9 bases between. The CDR3 nucleotides are TGTGCCAGCAGTGTGGTGTCGGTGAACACTGAAGCTTTCTTT. It is translated as CASSVVSVNTEAFF.

V gene TRBV19 combines with J gene TRBJ1-1; 11 nucleotides align to TRBD1. This CDR3 comprises 18 residues. Germline V gene data show CDR1 as LNHDA and CDR2 as SQIVND (reference sequence). J lost 0 bases, V lost 3 bases, and 9 bases had no gene match. CDR3 in amino acids: CASSMWLGQGGVNTEAFF. DNA of the CDR3: TGTGCCAGTAGTATGTGGTTGGGACAGGGGGGCGTGAACACTGAAGCTTTCTTT.

This rearrangement joins TRBV6-5 to TRBJ1-2, with 9 bases matching TRBD1. Losses at the gene ends were 2 bases for V and 7 bases for J; bases not matched to a gene: 2. CDR3 length: 13 residues. CDR1 is MNHEY, CDR2 SVGAGI, per germline. The CDR3 spells CASSYRDRVGYTF. CDR3 nucleotide sequence: TGTGCCAGCAGTTACCGGGACAGGGTTGGCTACACCTTC.

CDR3 sequence (DNA): TGTGCCAGTCTGTCAGGGTTTTACACCGGGGAGCTGTTTTTT. Its translation: CASLSGFYTGELFF. The V call is TRBV19, the J call TRBJ2-2; TRBD1 might be the D (5 bases). The V gene's germline CDR1 is LNHDA and CDR2 SQIVND (reference sequence). Trimming removed 8 bases from V and 3 bases from J, with 13 bases in between. The CDR3 is 14 residues long.

The chain couples TRBV2 to TRBJ2-3; no clear D. Deletions cut 4 bases from V and 0 bases from J, with 11 bases between. Germline V gives CDR1 SNHLY, CDR2 FYNNEI. This CDR3 is built from 15 residues. The chain's CDR3 is CASSALGASTDTQYF. In nucleotides, the CDR3 is TGTGCCAGCAGTGCCCTAGGTGCTAGCACAGATACGCAGTATTTT.

The genes are TRBV7-2 and TRBJ2-1, with D perhaps TRBD1 (5 bases). V shed 2 bases and J shed 6 bases, with 8 bases lying between them. Germline values: CDR1 SGHTA, CDR2 FQGNSA. The length of the CDR3 is 13 residues. The CDR3 DNA follows: TGTGCCAGCAGCTTAATCAGGGCCAATGAGCAGTTCTTC. Its translation is CASSLIRANEQFF.

There are a few counts of this clone. This chain uses TRBV27 with TRBJ1-1; TRBD1 matches 7 bases. The ends lost 1 base at V and 3 bases at J; junction bases unmatched: 8. Germline CDR1 and CDR2: MNHEY and SMNVEV (reference sequence). This CDR3 is 16 amino acids long. CDR3 loop: CASSLFAGGSYTEAFF. The DNA of the CDR3 is TGTGCCAGCAGTTTATTCGCAGGGGGAAGTTACACTGAAGCTTTCTTT.

The chain carries TRBV10-3 and TRBJ2-7; D possibly corresponds to TRBD2 (6 bases). The V end lost 4 bases, the J end lost 5 bases, and 12 bases lay between the germline ends. In germline, CDR1 is ENHRY, CDR2 SYGVKD. CDR3 size: 13 residues. The DNA for the CDR3 is TGTGCCATCAGTGGGGGGGACTTCCACGAGCAGTACTTC. Protein product: CAISGGDFHEQYF.

There are a few counts of this clone. The rearrangement links TRBV5-6 to TRBJ2-7; D perhaps matches TRBD2 (6 bases). The CDR3 is 15 amino acids. V gave up 3 bases and J gave up 4 bases, with 17 bases separating them. CDR1 and CDR2 (germline): SGHDT, YYEEEE. CDR3 protein: CASSWTASEKYEQYF. The CDR3 DNA reads as TGTGCCAGCAGCTGGACGGCTAGCGAGAAATACGAGCAGTACTTC.

The chain links TRBV5-1 to TRBJ2-3; 9 bases map to TRBD1. From germline, CDR1 is SGHRS and CDR2 YFSETQ. The J segment lost 1 base and the V segment lost 7 bases, leaving 10 bases of the junction unmatched. CDR3 length: 16 residues. The CDR3 region is CASQPYGTGRTDTQYF. CDR3 in DNA: TGCGCCAGCCAACCCTACGGGACAGGGCGCACAGATACGCAGTATTTT.

The V and J genes are TRBV25-1 and TRBJ2-3, with 7 bases matching TRBD2. V lost 2 bases and J lost 0; bases outside the gene matches: 8. Germline loops: CDR1 MGHDK, CDR2 SYGVNS. The CDR3 is 17 residues long. CDR3 region: CASSERGVAGSTDTQYF. In DNA form, the CDR3 reads TGTGCCAGCAGTGAACGGGGGGTAGCGGGCAGCACAGATACGCAGTATTTT.

V is TRBV27 and J is TRBJ2-5, with D tentatively TRBD2 (6 bases). The DNA matches TRBJ2-7 better at its end, which makes the J call doubtful. CDR1 MNHEY and CDR2 SMNVEV come from the germline V gene (reference sequence). This CDR3 is built from 14 residues. CDR3 sequence (DNA): TGTGCCAGCAGTAGATTCGGGGGAATCTACGAGCAGTACTTC. Its protein product is CASSRFGGIYEQYF.

The chain recombines TRBV7-9 with TRBJ1-1; D is uncertain. Germline loops: CDR1 SEHNR, CDR2 FQNEAQ (reference sequence). The CDR3 covers 13 residues. V shed 1 base and J shed 3 bases, with 6 bases lying between them. CDR3 DNA sequence: TGTGCCAGCAGCTTAGTAGAGGACACTGAAGCTTTCTTT. Protein: CASSLVEDTEAFF.

This clone was recorded a few times. V usage is TRBV10-3 and J usage is TRBJ1-1, with D possibly TRBD1 on 6 matching bases. This CDR3 has 13 residues. The V and J ends lost 8 bases and 0 bases respectively, with 10 bases between them. From germline, CDR1 is ENHRY and CDR2 SYGVKD. The CDR3 region has the DNA TGTGCCATCGCTGACAGGATGAACACTGAAGCTTTCTTT. This encodes CAIADRMNTEAFF.

As for this clone: Other DNA sequences in the same sample also yield this CDR3. The chain combines TRBV30 with TRBJ2-7; possible D gene TRBD2, 6 bases. Germline CDR1 reads GTSNPN; CDR2 reads SVGIG (reference sequence). The CDR3 length is 15 residues. Trimming stripped 1 base from V and 2 bases from J, with 15 bases between. The CDR3 DNA reads TGTGCCTGGAGTGGTCGGCGGGGATTAACCTACGAGCAGTACTTC. Protein: CAWSGRRGLTYEQYF.

J is TRBJ1-1 and V is TRBV11-2; 7 bases align to TRBD1. Germline lookup yields CDR1 SGHAT and CDR2 FQNNGV. V trimming: 3 bases; J trimming: 1 base; junction bases outside the gene matches: 8. The CDR3 length is 16 residues. The CDR3: CASSFGQGGSNTEAFF. In DNA form, the CDR3 reads TGTGCCAGCAGCTTCGGTCAAGGGGGCTCGAACACTGAAGCTTTCTTT.

Only a few counts were recorded for this clone. CDR3 DNA: TGTGCCAGGGGGCTGTGGGGCCGTAGAGGAAACATTCAGTACTTC. It specifies CARGLWGRRGNIQYF. The chain has TRBV27 and TRBJ2-4, with D perhaps TRBD1 (5 bases). V was trimmed by 9 bases and J by 6 bases, leaving 21 bases between them. From germline, CDR1 is MNHEY and CDR2 SMNVEV (reference sequence). The CDR3 covers 15 residues.

V and J are TRBV4-1 and TRBJ2-3; TRBD2 matches 10 bases. CDR1 and CDR2 from the germline V gene are MGHRA and YSYEKL. This CDR3 region has 16 residues. The V segment lost 4 bases and the J segment 0 bases; nucleotides outside the gene matches: 4. CDR3 sequence reads: CASSLTSGVSTDTQYF. CDR3 in DNA: TGCGCCAGCAGCCTTACTAGCGGGGTCAGCACAGATACGCAGTATTTT.

The V gene is TRBV4-2, the J gene TRBJ1-1; D might be TRBD1 (6 bases). Germline CDR1 is LGHNA and CDR2 is YNFKEQ. The V end was cut by 0 bases, the J end by 6 bases, with 14 bases between. The CDR3 has 15 residues. The CDR3 DNA is TGTGCCAGCAGCCAAGAAATCCGTCAGGGGTCTGAAGCTTTCTTT. Its translation: CASSQEIRQGSEAFF.

The chain recombines TRBV4-1 with TRBJ2-7; TRBD1 aligns across 11 bases. This CDR3 is built from 15 residues. Losses at the gene ends were 0 bases for V and 6 bases for J; bases not matched to a gene: 4. The germline V gene has CDR1 MGHRA and CDR2 YSYEKL. The CDR3, as DNA: TGCGCCAGCAGCCAAGATGGGACAGGGGGACTCGAGCAGTACTTC. This encodes CASSQDGTGGLEQYF.

This clone turned up a few times. This chain connects TRBV7-2 to TRBJ1-3; 7 nucleotides match TRBD1. The trim removed 1 base at V and 4 bases at J, leaving 13 bases unmatched. CDR1 SGHTA and CDR2 FQGNSA come from the germline V gene. The CDR3 is made up of 18 amino acids. CDR3 in amino acids: CASSLVVDRASFGNTIYF. DNA for the CDR3: TGTGCCAGCAGCTTAGTGGTTGACAGGGCGTCATTCGGAAACACCATATATTTT.

The chain links TRBV7-9 to TRBJ2-7; 7 nucleotides line up with TRBD1. Germline V CDR1 and CDR2: SEHNR, FQNEAQ (reference sequence). CDR3 length equals 14 residues. Losses at the gene ends were 5 bases for V and 2 bases for J; bases not matched to a gene: 6. The CDR3 spells CASSPTGTAYEQYF. The CDR3 coding sequence is TGTGCCAGCAGCCCCACCGGGACAGCCTACGAGCAGTACTTC.

CDR3 DNA: TGTGCTAGTGGTCCGACCCCGGGTACTGAAGCTTTCTTT. Translation gives CASGPTPGTEAFF. J is TRBJ1-1 and V is TRBV12-5; D gene ambiguous. Between the trimmed V and J ends, which lost 5 bases and 5 bases, there was a span of 12 bases. Per germline, CDR1 LGHNT and CDR2 FRNRAP. The CDR3 is 13 residues long.

This clone was seen a handful of times. The CDR3, as DNA: TGCGCCAGCAGCTTATCAAGGGGTATCGGCGAGCAGTACTTC. This gives the protein CASSLSRGIGEQYF. This chain connects TRBV5-1 to TRBJ2-7, with D maybe TRBD1 (5 bases). The CDR3 is made up of 14 amino acids. Germline values: CDR1 SGHRS, CDR2 YFSETQ. Trimming cost V 2 bases and J 6 bases, with 15 bases left between them.

The chain links TRBV5-1 to TRBJ1-1; TRBD1 is a possible D gene (6 bases). Germline CDR1 reads SGHRS; CDR2 reads YFSETQ. CDR3 length: 15 residues. V shed 4 bases and J shed 0 bases, with 13 bases lying between them. The CDR3 region is CASSRTGQMNTEAFF. The CDR3 DNA reads TGCGCCAGCAGCCGCACAGGACAGATGAACACTGAAGCTTTCTTT.

This rearrangement joins TRBV29-1 to TRBJ1-1; 8 bases fit TRBD1. There are 12 residues in the CDR3. Germline lookup yields CDR1 SQVTM and CDR2 ANQGSEA. The V and J ends lost 4 bases and 3 bases, in that order; junction bases with no gene match: 1. The CDR3 DNA reads as TGCAGCGTTGGGGACAGGTACACTGAAGCTTTCTTT. This translates into CSVGDRYTEAFF.

This clone was counted once. J is TRBJ2-1 and V is TRBV30, with D possibly TRBD2 on 6 matching bases. Germline lookup yields CDR1 GTSNPN and CDR2 SVGIG (reference sequence). The CDR3 sequence is 15 residues long. Trimming pared 6 bases from V and 4 bases from J, leaving 19 bases between. CDR3 nucleotide sequence: TGTGCCTGCAGGGAGGTATTAAGAGGATACAATGAGCAGTTCTTC. Translating it yields CACREVLRGYNEQFF.

This chain links TRBV27 with TRBJ2-5; TRBD1 might be the D (6 bases). Germline V gene sequence: CDR1 MNHEY, CDR2 SMNVEV (reference sequence). The CDR3 spans 15 residues. Trimming took 6 bases from V and 11 from J, leaving 25 bases between them. Here the CDR3 reads CASSSSWAGVREQYF. The CDR3 DNA sequence: TGTGCCAGCAGCTCAAGCTGGGCAGGGGTCAGGGAGCAGTACTTC.

The rearrangement uses TRBV6-4 and TRBJ1-2; possible D gene TRBD1, 6 bases. The CDR3 sequence is 14 residues long. The germline V and J ends were trimmed by 3 bases and 3 bases, with 11 bases remaining between them. Germline CDR1 is MRHNA and CDR2 is SNTAGT. The chain's CDR3 is CASSEKGDHYGYTF. The CDR3 DNA reads TGTGCCAGCAGTGAAAAGGGGGACCACTATGGCTACACCTTC.